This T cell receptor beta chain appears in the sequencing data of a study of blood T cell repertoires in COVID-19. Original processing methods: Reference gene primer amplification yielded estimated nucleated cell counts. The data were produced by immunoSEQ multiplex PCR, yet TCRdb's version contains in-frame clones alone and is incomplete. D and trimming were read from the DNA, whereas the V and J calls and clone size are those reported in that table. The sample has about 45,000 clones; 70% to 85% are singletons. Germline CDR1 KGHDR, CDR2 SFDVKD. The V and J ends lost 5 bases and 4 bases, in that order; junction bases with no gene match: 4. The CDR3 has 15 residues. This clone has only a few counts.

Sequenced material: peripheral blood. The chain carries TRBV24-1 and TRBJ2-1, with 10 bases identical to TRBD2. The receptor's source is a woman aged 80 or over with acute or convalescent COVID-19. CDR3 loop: CATSGRTSGYNEQFF. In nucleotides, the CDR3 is TGTGCCACCAGTGGGCGGACTAGCGGTTACAATGAGCAGTTCTTC.